This TCR beta chain was obtained from a study of blood T cell repertoires in COVID-19. The overall study: COVID-19 samples, acute and convalescent, were from the United States, Italy and Spain.

The V gene end was trimmed by 6 bases and the J gene end by 5 bases; junction bases not matched to a gene: 6. The CDR3 sequence is 14 residues long. Germline V gene sequence: CDR1 MDHEN, CDR2 SYDVKM. Methods used by the authors: Reference gene primer amplification gave estimated nucleated cell counts. Profiling relied on immunoSEQ multiplex PCR, and the TCRdb table lists in-frame clones only, not all of them. From that table come the V and J calls and clone size; the DNA was used to work out D and trimming. The sample lists about 63,000 clones, approximately 80% seen once, with less than 4.5% in the top ten.

Sequencing input: PBMCs or T cells enriched from blood (not recorded which). The source is a woman aged 40 to 50 with acute COVID-19. The rearrangement links TRBV28 to TRBJ1-5; 8 bases fit TRBD1. CDR3 sequence: CASSLRDRYQPQHF. The DNA of the CDR3 is TGTGCCAGCAGCCTCCGGGACAGGTATCAGCCCCAGCATTTT.